Below, 29 T cell receptor beta chains from the same sample are listed, as sequenced in a study of coeliac disease (dated by TCRdb to the early 2020s). The library was made by the immunoSEQ multiplex PCR assay. TCRdb took this table from immuneACCESS and kept in-frame rearrangements with V and J called. Such tables lack part of the clones; where checked against another copy, unresolved V genes explain under half of the gap, and the rest is unexplained. The sample yields about 5,300 clones; roughly 58% were counted once. 6.5% of the sample goes to the ten largest clones. The sequenced material came from intraepithelial lymphocytes from the gut. The sample's cell subset or site, from its label and the paper: intraepithelial cell (IEC) fraction of small intestinal biopsy. The source is a woman between 25 and 40 years old with active celiac disease.

The chain couples TRBV5-8 to TRBJ2-7; the D gene is possibly TRBD1 (6 bases). The germline V and J ends were trimmed by 0 bases and 3 bases, with 10 bases remaining between them. Germline V gene data show CDR1 as SGHTS and CDR2 as YDEGEE. CDR3 length: 14 amino acids. The CDR3 is CASSLVGTLYEQYF. The CDR3 DNA reads TGTGCCAGCAGCTTGGTCGGGACACTCTACGAGCAGTACTTC.

CDR3 nucleotides: TGTGCCAGCAGCTCCAGCGGGGGGGCCTCTTATGAGCAGTTCTTC. This translates into CASSSSGGASYEQFF. The V call is TRBV5-6, the J call TRBJ2-1, with TRBD2 matching over 10 bases. The length of the CDR3 is 15 residues. Germline CDR1 is SGHDT and CDR2 is YYEEEE. J lost 8 bases, V lost 3 bases, and 8 bases had no gene match.

This clone was detected once. The V gene is TRBV5-1, the J gene TRBJ2-1; 9 bases are shared with TRBD2. The CDR3 covers 16 residues. J gave up 7 bases and V 0 bases, and 8 bases lay outside the gene matches. The germline V gene has CDR1 SGHRS and CDR2 YFSETQ. CDR3 coding DNA: TGCGCCAGCAGCTTGGCGTCTAGCGGGACTATAAATGAGCAGTTCTTC. Amino acids: CASSLASSGTINEQFF. The full variable domain, in which reference TRBV5-1 and TRBJ2-1 provide the parts outside the CDR3, is KAGVTQTPRYLIKTRGQQVTLSCSPISGHRSVSWYQQTPGQGLQFLFEYFSETQRNKGNFPGRFSGRQFSNSRSEMNVSTLELGDSALYLCASSLASSGTINEQFFGPGTRLTVL.

This chain links TRBV5-6 with TRBJ1-2; D unclear. The CDR3 length is 15 residues. V was pared by 5 bases and J by 8 bases, with 22 bases between. The germline CDR1 and CDR2 sequences are SGHDT and YYEEEE. As DNA, the CDR3 is TGTGCCAGCAGTCTCGCGGAGCGCGTTGCGTTAGGCTACACCTTC. Its translation is CASSLAERVALGYTF.

This chain connects TRBV6-5 to TRBJ2-7; the match to TRBD1 covers 9 bases. Germline-derived CDR1 and CDR2 are MNHEY and SVGAGI. This CDR3 contains 14 residues. V gave up 6 bases and J gave up 6 bases; unmatched junction bases: 9. CDR3 protein: CASRLGQGTVEQYF. The CDR3 coding sequence is TGTGCCAGCAGACTTGGACAGGGGACTGTCGAGCAGTACTTC.

The chain links TRBV18 to TRBJ1-2, with 8 positions matching TRBD1. The CDR3 length is 15 residues. J gave up 6 bases and V 3 bases, and 9 bases lay outside the gene matches. Germline CDR1 KGHSH, CDR2 LQKENI. CDR3 loop: CASSPTGQGVHGYTF. The CDR3, as DNA: TGTGCCAGCTCACCTACTGGACAGGGCGTACATGGCTACACCTTC.

In this sample, this clone turned up a few times. The chain couples TRBV27 to TRBJ2-1, with a tentative D call TRBD1 (5 bases). The CDR3 loop spans 16 amino acids. Germline CDR1 and CDR2: MNHEY and SMNVEV (reference sequence). Trimming cost V 2 bases and J 2 bases, with 13 bases left between them. The CDR3 sequence: CASSLTGKSAYNEQFF. The CDR3 DNA reads as TGTGCCAGCAGTTTAACAGGAAAAAGCGCCTACAATGAGCAGTTCTTC.

This rearrangement joins TRBV7-9 to TRBJ1-4, with 7 bases lining up with TRBD1. Germline V gene lookup returns CDR1 SEHNR and CDR2 FQNEAQ (reference sequence). This CDR3 region has 14 residues. Trimming removed 3 bases from V and 8 bases from J; junction bases left unmatched: 6. The CDR3 DNA follows: TGTGCCAGCAGCTTTGAGGGGGCGCGAGAAAAACTGTTTTTT. Amino acids: CASSFEGAREKLFF.

This clone occurred a few times. The rearrangement joins TRBV6-5 to TRBJ1-1, with 8 positions matching TRBD1. V was pared by 5 bases and J by 3 bases, with 8 bases of the junction left unmatched. This CDR3 comprises 15 residues. Germline CDR1 is MNHEY and CDR2 is SVGAGI. This CDR3 reads CASSPGQGGDTEAFF. The DNA for the CDR3 is TGTGCCAGCAGTCCTGGACAGGGAGGGGACACTGAAGCTTTCTTT.

J is TRBJ1-1 and V is TRBV28; D gene ambiguous. The germline CDR1 and CDR2 sequences are MDHEN and SYDVKM. V dropped 1 base and J dropped 11 bases, with 11 bases sitting between them. CDR3 size: 12 residues. The CDR3 DNA reads as TGTGCCAGCAGTTTATTGCGCGGGGAGGCTTTCTTT. Translated, it gives CASSLLRGEAFF.

This chain uses TRBV6-5 with TRBJ1-2, with 7 positions matching TRBD1. V was pared by 5 bases and J by 4 bases, with 7 bases of the junction left unmatched. Germline CDR1 reads MNHEY; CDR2 reads SVGAGI. CDR3 length equals 14 residues. The CDR3 coding sequence is TGTGCCAGCAGTAGACAGGGTCCCTCCTATGGCTACACCTTC. This sequence encodes CASSRQGPSYGYTF.

V is TRBV30 and J is TRBJ2-2; D is perhaps TRBD2 (6 bases). This CDR3 spans 15 amino acids. V lost 0 bases and J 3 bases, leaving 11 bases between the germline ends. Germline lookup yields CDR1 GTSNPN and CDR2 SVGIG (reference sequence). CDR3 nucleotides: TGTGCCTGGAGTGTACCGGACTACTACACCGGGGAGCTGTTTTTT. It specifies CAWSVPDYYTGELFF.

The V call is TRBV2, the J call TRBJ2-2; the D gene is possibly TRBD1 (6 bases). Trimming stripped 6 bases from V and 6 bases from J, with 11 bases between. This CDR3 spans 13 amino acids. Looked up from germline, CDR1 is SNHLY and CDR2 is FYNNEI. CDR3 bases: TGTGCCAGCAGAGCAGGGGTAGCCGGGGAGCTGTTTTTT. It encodes CASRAGVAGELFF.

The J gene is TRBJ2-7, the V gene TRBV7-9; D may be TRBD2 (6 bases). The CDR3 extends over 14 amino acids. CDR1 SEHNR and CDR2 FQNEAQ come from the germline V gene (reference sequence). V dropped 3 bases and J dropped 0 bases, with 9 bases sitting between them. In nucleotides, the CDR3 is TGTGCCAGCAGCTTGGCGGGGAGCTCCTACGAGCAGTACTTC. It translates to CASSLAGSSYEQYF.

This clone was picked up a small number of times. V gene TRBV6-6 combines with J gene TRBJ2-7, with D possibly matching TRBD1 (6 bases). V shed 6 bases and J shed 5 bases, with 11 bases lying between them. This CDR3 contains 12 residues. Germline CDR1 reads MNHNY; CDR2 reads SVGAGI (reference sequence). The DNA of the CDR3 is TGTGCCAGCAGCCCGGACAGAGACGAGCAGTACTTC. The encoded protein is CASSPDRDEQYF.

This clone is labeled large (0.1 to 1%). The junction shows a germline mismatch at one end, possibly a read error. The V call is TRBV6-1, the J call TRBJ2-1, with 9 bases aligning to TRBD2. The CDR3 is made up of 13 amino acids. Per germline, CDR1 MNHNS and CDR2 SASEGT. The CDR3 protein is CAGSGGTYNEQFF. The CDR3 bases are TGTGCCGGCAGCGGGGGGACCTACAATGAGCAGTTCTTC.

CDR3 sequence reads: CASSQEEGRNQPQHF. CDR3 bases: TGCGCCAGCAGCCAAGAGGAGGGCCGCAATCAGCCCCAGCATTTT. The chain combines TRBV4-1 with TRBJ1-5; D uncertain. This CDR3 spans 15 amino acids. Trimming stripped 0 bases from V and 2 bases from J, with 8 bases between. Germline CDR1 and CDR2: MGHRA and YSYEKL.

By sample fraction, this clone is medium-sized. The V call is TRBV7-8, the J call TRBJ1-6; 8 bases fit TRBD1. CDR1 and CDR2 from the germline V gene are SGHVS and FQNEAQ. The CDR3 has 14 residues. J gave up 7 bases and V 5 bases, and 4 bases lay outside the gene matches. The CDR3 protein is CASSAWTGNSPLHF. The CDR3 DNA is TGTGCCAGCAGCGCCTGGACAGGGAATTCACCCCTCCACTTT.

The J gene is TRBJ1-5, the V gene TRBV19; 10 bases line up with TRBD1. After removal of 4 bases from V and 5 bases from J, the junction contained 8 bases not matched to a gene. This CDR3 has 16 residues. Germline lookup yields CDR1 LNHDA and CDR2 SQIVND (reference sequence). The CDR3 loop reads CASSKTRDRGDQPQHF. CDR3 bases: TGTGCCAGTAGTAAGACCCGGGACAGGGGCGATCAGCCCCAGCATTTT.

The chain joins TRBV6-5 to TRBJ1-1; 8 positions match TRBD1. The germline gives CDR1 MNHEY, CDR2 SVGAGI. The junction had 9 bases not matched to a gene; V was cut back by 5 bases and J by 4 bases. CDR3 length: 15 amino acids. CDR3 sequence: CASSALRGRLTEAFF. The CDR3, as DNA: TGTGCCAGCAGTGCCCTCAGGGGGCGGCTCACTGAAGCTTTCTTT.

The table lists this clone with a count of one. The V call is TRBV14, the J call TRBJ1-2; a weak D match, TRBD1 (6 bases). V was cut by 3 bases and J by 3 bases, with 14 bases left in between. Germline-derived CDR1 and CDR2 are SGHDN and FVKESK. CDR3 size: 15 residues. In DNA form, the CDR3 reads TGTGCCAGCAGCCAGGCCTGGACAGACTACTATGGCTACACCTTC. Translating gives CASSQAWTDYYGYTF. Based on the CDR3 plus reference TRBV14 and TRBJ1-2, the full variable domain is EAGVTQFPSHSVIEKGQTVTLRCDPISGHDNLYWYRRVMGKEIKFLLHFVKESKQDESGMPNNRFLAERTGGTYSTLKVQPAELEDSGVYFCASSQAWTDYYGYTFGSGTRLTVV.

This clone showed up just once. For the CDR3, the DNA is TGCAGCGCCAACAGGGGCGGGGGGCCGTACCAAGAGACCCAGTACTTC. Its protein is CSANRGGGPYQETQYF. V is TRBV29-1 and J is TRBJ2-5, with D possibly matching TRBD2 (8 bases). V dropped 7 bases and J dropped 0 bases, with 21 bases sitting between them. Germline V gives CDR1 SQVTM, CDR2 ANQGSEA. The CDR3 sequence is 16 residues long.

The chain employs TRBV6-4 and TRBJ2-1, with TRBD2 matching 12 bases. Germline V gives CDR1 MRHNA, CDR2 SNTAGT. The J segment lost 6 bases and the V segment lost 5 bases, leaving 8 bases of the junction unmatched. The CDR3 extends over 16 amino acids. In DNA, the CDR3 is TGTGCCAGCAGTAATTCACTAGCGGGGGGATTCAATGAGCAGTTCTTC. Its protein is CASSNSLAGGFNEQFF.

This clone rates as medium-sized. This sequence joins TRBV4-1 and TRBJ2-7, with D maybe TRBD1 (6 bases). Trimming left V 0 bases short and J 4 bases short, with 13 bases between. CDR1 is MGHRA and CDR2 is YSYEKL in the germline V gene. This CDR3 region has 15 residues. The CDR3 protein is CASSQDWQGLYEQYF. In DNA form, the CDR3 reads TGCGCCAGCAGCCAAGATTGGCAGGGGCTGTACGAGCAGTACTTC.

The rearrangement uses TRBV7-9 and TRBJ1-1; D is possibly TRBD1 (5 bases). The CDR3 is 13 residues long. CDR1 and CDR2 from the germline V gene are SEHNR and FQNEAQ (reference sequence). The ends were cut back, 3 bases at V and 2 bases at J, with 7 bases in the middle. Here the CDR3 reads CASSFGGNTEAFF. The CDR3 DNA reads as TGTGCCAGCAGCTTCGGGGGAAACACTGAAGCTTTCTTT.

The chain couples TRBV13 to TRBJ1-4; TRBD1 matches 10 bases. This CDR3 region has 18 residues. V was pared by 4 bases and J by 4 bases, with 12 bases of the junction left unmatched. Germline-derived CDR1 and CDR2 are PRHDT and FYEKMQ (reference sequence). The CDR3 spells CASSSSTGGESNNEKLFF. In DNA, the CDR3 is TGTGCCAGCAGCTCTTCGACAGGGGGCGAATCAAATAATGAAAAACTGTTTTTT. Using reference TRBV13 and TRBJ1-4 for the parts outside the CDR3, the full variable domain is AAGVIQSPRHLIKEKRETATLKCYPIPRHDTVYWYQQGPGQDPQFLISFYEKMQSDKGSIPDRFSAQQFSDYHSELNMSSLELGDSALYFCASSSSTGGESNNEKLFFGSGTQLSVL.

This clone was seen only a few times. This chain uses TRBV4-1 with TRBJ1-4; 7 bases match TRBD1. Per the germline V gene, CDR1 is MGHRA and CDR2 is YSYEKL. Trimming cost V 2 bases and J 1 base; bases outside gene matches: 7. The CDR3 runs 17 residues. CDR3 sequence reads: CASSQLAGGRTNEKLFF. The CDR3 DNA reads as TGCGCCAGCAGCCAATTGGCAGGGGGTAGAACTAATGAAAAACTGTTTTTT.

Concerning this clone itself: A much larger clone differs by one base, so this may be a read error. The chain couples TRBV30 to TRBJ1-2; TRBD1 agrees at 7 bases. The CDR3 is made up of 14 amino acids. Germline values: CDR1 GTSNPN, CDR2 SVGIG (reference sequence). The CDR3 here is CAWTESGTDYDYTF. The CDR3 nucleotides read TGTGCCTGGACTGAATCCGGGACAGATTATGACTACACCTTC.

This clone turned up a few times. The genes are TRBV6-5 and TRBJ1-1, with TRBD1 matching over 7 bases. Germline loops: CDR1 MNHEY, CDR2 SVGAGI. The V segment lost 2 bases and the J segment 3 bases; nucleotides outside the gene matches: 3. This CDR3 has 14 residues. CDR3 protein: CASSYGRGDTEAFF. The CDR3 nucleotides are TGTGCCAGCAGTTACGGCAGGGGGGACACTGAAGCTTTCTTT.